This entry lists 24 T cell receptor beta chains sequenced from one sample in a study of shared clonotypes between healthy human individuals. Method: immunoSEQ multiplex PCR; TCRdb's copy keeps in-frame clones and lacks some. The sample holds around 2.5 million clones, 90% to 95% seen once. The sequencing input was naive CD4+ T cells from PBMCs. Subset: CD45RA+ positively selected. Every receptor here comes from a man younger than 30 in good health. Some clones in this sample may be carry-over from other donors' samples.

The DNA of the CDR3 is TGCGCCAGCAGCTTGGAGGCGGGGGTGCACGAGACCCAGTACTTC. It is translated as CASSLEAGVHETQYF. The chain employs TRBV5-1 and TRBJ2-5; 7 bases match TRBD2. This CDR3 is 15 amino acids long. The V gene's germline CDR1 is SGHRS and CDR2 YFSETQ. Trimming cost V 0 bases and J 5 bases; bases outside gene matches: 7.

The J gene is TRBJ2-7, the V gene TRBV14, with TRBD2 as a possible D gene (7 bases). Trimming cost V 3 bases and J 1 base, with 22 bases left between them. There are 18 residues in the CDR3. In germline, CDR1 is SGHDN, CDR2 FVKESK. The chain's CDR3 is CASSHLAGAGIGSYEQYF. DNA for the CDR3: TGTGCCAGCAGCCACCTCGCGGGGGCAGGGATAGGGTCCTACGAGCAGTACTTC.

The chain uses TRBV7-3 and TRBJ2-2; 10 nucleotides line up with TRBD1. Germline assignment: CDR1 SGHTA and CDR2 FQGTGA. This CDR3 region has 16 residues. Unmatched junction bases numbered 10, after V lost 5 bases and J lost 7 bases. Here the CDR3 DNA reads TGTGCCAGCAGCGCCTTCGGGACAGGGGCCCACGGGGAGCTGTTTTTT. Its protein is CASSAFGTGAHGELFF.

The table lists this clone with a count of one. The chain employs TRBV7-9 and TRBJ1-1, with unresolved D. Germline CDR1 and CDR2: SEHNR and FQNEAQ (reference sequence). The CDR3 has 15 residues. The V end lost 7 bases, the J end lost 1 base, and 16 bases lay between the germline ends. CDR3 nucleotides: TGTGCCAGCAACAAAGGACGGGAGGCGAACACTGAAGCTTTCTTT. Translating gives CASNKGREANTEAFF.

The V gene is TRBV2, the J gene TRBJ1-1; TRBD1 might be the D (6 bases). This CDR3 spans 13 amino acids. Between the trimmed V and J ends, which lost 6 bases and 3 bases, there was a span of 11 bases. Germline V gene sequence: CDR1 SNHLY, CDR2 FYNNEI. CDR3 residues: CASRVQGYTEAFF. The CDR3 nucleotides are TGTGCCAGCAGGGTACAGGGATACACTGAAGCTTTCTTT.

The chain couples TRBV7-3 to TRBJ2-1; TRBD2 might be the D (5 bases). Trimming removed 6 bases at V and 0 bases at J, with 9 bases between. This CDR3 contains 14 residues. CDR1 and CDR2 from the germline V gene are SGHTA and FQGTGA. CDR3 DNA: TGTGCCAGCAGGGCGGGTCCCTCCTACAATGAGCAGTTCTTC. Translating it yields CASRAGPSYNEQFF.

The rearrangement uses TRBV4-1 and TRBJ1-2; D not resolved. Per the germline V gene, CDR1 is MGHRA and CDR2 is YSYEKL. The CDR3 runs 15 residues. The V and J ends lost 0 bases and 4 bases respectively, with 12 bases between them. This CDR3 is CASSQERRQAYGYTF. The CDR3 nucleotides are TGCGCCAGCAGCCAAGAAAGAAGGCAGGCCTATGGCTACACCTTC.

This rearrangement joins TRBV30 to TRBJ1-1, with 7 positions matching TRBD1. The CDR3 loop spans 11 amino acids. Trimming removed 1 base from V and 12 bases from J; junction bases left unmatched: 5. Germline V gene lookup returns CDR1 GTSNPN and CDR2 SVGIG (reference sequence). CDR3 sequence reads: CAWSAQGLPFF. CDR3 DNA sequence: TGTGCCTGGAGTGCACAGGGGCTACCTTTCTTT.

This sequence joins TRBV6-6 and TRBJ1-2, with 7 nucleotides matching TRBD1. Germline loops: CDR1 MNHNY, CDR2 SVGAGI (reference sequence). This CDR3 region has 15 residues. V lost 8 bases to trimming and J lost 8 bases; unmatched junction nucleotides: 17. CDR3 amino acids: CASATSVRQGGGYTF. DNA of the CDR3: TGTGCCAGCGCCACTTCGGTCCGACAGGGAGGGGGCTACACCTTC.

V usage is TRBV5-4 and J usage is TRBJ2-7, with D unresolved. V shed 1 base and J shed 3 bases, with 8 bases lying between them. The CDR3 is 13 residues long. Germline V gene sequence: CDR1 SGHNT, CDR2 YYREEE (reference sequence). The CDR3: CASSLQPRYEQYF. As DNA, the CDR3 is TGTGCCAGCAGCTTGCAGCCCCGCTACGAGCAGTACTTC.

As concerns this clone: Different DNA sequences within this sample yield the same CDR3. This chain links TRBV5-4 with TRBJ2-2; D is unclear. This CDR3 spans 14 amino acids. The V end was cut by 0 bases, the J end by 1 base, with 4 bases between. Germline CDR1 SGHNT, CDR2 YYREEE (reference sequence). The CDR3 region has the DNA TGTGCCAGCAGCTTGGAAGGGAACACCGGGGAGCTGTTTTTT. Translated, it gives CASSLEGNTGELFF.

The chain links TRBV28 to TRBJ2-2; D unresolved. V was trimmed by 2 bases and J by 3 bases, leaving 7 bases between them. Germline V lookup: CDR1 MDHEN, CDR2 SYDVKM. The CDR3 loop spans 14 amino acids. Here the CDR3 DNA reads TGTGCCAGCAGTTTACTAGGGCACACCGGGGAGCTGTTTTTT. Protein product: CASSLLGHTGELFF.

This sequence joins TRBV7-3 and TRBJ2-1; 7 bases line up with TRBD2. Germline V gives CDR1 SGHTA, CDR2 FQGTGA. Germline trimming cut 1 base from V and 2 bases from J; bases unmatched to any gene: 2. This CDR3 has 15 residues. CDR3 sequence (DNA): TGTGCCAGCAGCTTAAGCGGGAGTACCTACAATGAGCAGTTCTTC. Its protein product is CASSLSGSTYNEQFF.

This chain links TRBV5-6 with TRBJ2-2, with D perhaps matching TRBD1 (6 bases). The CDR3 contains 15 residues. Per the germline V gene, CDR1 is SGHDT and CDR2 is YYEEEE. V lost 4 bases and J lost 3, with 13 bases in between. CDR3 protein: CASSRTDRYTGELFF. The CDR3 DNA sequence: TGTGCCAGCAGCCGTACGGACAGATACACCGGGGAGCTGTTTTTT.

Remarks on this clone: Other DNA sequences from this sample encode an identical CDR3 as well. The V gene is TRBV5-1, the J gene TRBJ2-3, with 9 bases that match TRBD2. Germline CDR1 and CDR2: SGHRS and YFSETQ. The CDR3 loop spans 14 amino acids. V was pared by 4 bases and J by 4 bases, with 4 bases of the junction left unmatched. Here the CDR3 DNA reads TGCGCCAGCAGCCTTAGCGGGAGCCCAGATACGCAGTATTTT. This codes for CASSLSGSPDTQYF. Variable domain in full (rest from reference TRBV5-1 and TRBJ2-3): KAGVTQTPRYLIKTRGQQVTLSCSPISGHRSVSWYQQTPGQGLQFLFEYFSETQRNKGNFPGRFSGRQFSNSRSEMNVSTLELGDSALYLCASSLSGSPDTQYFGPGTRLTVL.

A remark on this clone: Distinct nucleotide sequences in the sample also encode this CDR3. This chain connects TRBV7-3 to TRBJ1-1, with D possibly TRBD1 on 6 matching bases. With 4 bases removed from V and 3 bases from J, the gap between germline ends came to 12 bases. The CDR3 totals 14 residues. Germline CDR1 SGHTA, CDR2 FQGTGA. As DNA, the CDR3 is TGTGCCAGCAGCTCGACAGGAGGTGACACTGAAGCTTTCTTT. This translates into CASSSTGGDTEAFF.

This chain connects TRBV28 to TRBJ2-7; 9 bases map to TRBD2. Germline assignment: CDR1 MDHEN and CDR2 SYDVKM. CDR3 length: 14 residues. Trimming took 6 bases from V and 0 from J; bases not matched to a gene: 3. The DNA for the CDR3 is TGTGCCAGCAGGATTAGCGGGAGCTCCTACGAGCAGTACTTC. It codes for CASRISGSSYEQYF.

This clone was recorded once. The chain carries TRBV7-9 and TRBJ2-7, with TRBD2 matching 9 bases. With 4 bases clipped from V and 3 bases from J, the junction kept 10 bases outside the gene matches. The CDR3 sequence is 16 residues long. Germline CDR1 reads SEHNR; CDR2 reads FQNEAQ (reference sequence). The CDR3 sequence: CASSSSGIVWDYEQYF. The CDR3 DNA reads as TGTGCCAGCAGCTCTAGCGGGATAGTATGGGACTACGAGCAGTACTTC. Full variable domain (outside the CDR3, taken from reference TRBV7-9 and TRBJ2-7): DTGVSQNPRHKITKRGQNVTFRCDPISEHNRLYWYRQTLGQGPEFLTYFQNEAQLEKSRLLSDRFSAERPKGSFSTLEIQRTEQGDSAMYLCASSSSGIVWDYEQYFGPGTRLTVT.

This clone showed up just once. V is TRBV11-2 and J is TRBJ2-1, with a weak D call TRBD2 (5 bases). The CDR3 has 13 residues. Germline V gene lookup returns CDR1 SGHAT and CDR2 FQNNGV. The germline V and J ends were trimmed by 5 bases and 4 bases, with 9 bases remaining between them. CDR3 coding DNA: TGTGCCAGCAGCACCACTAGTTACAATGAGCAGTTCTTC. This translates into CASSTTSYNEQFF.

The chain has TRBV19 and TRBJ2-1, with 10 positions matching TRBD2. Losses at the gene ends were 4 bases for V and 12 bases for J; bases not matched to a gene: 6. In germline, CDR1 is LNHDA, CDR2 SQIVND (reference sequence). The CDR3 is 13 amino acids. CDR3 bases: TGTGCCAGTAGTAGTACTAGCGGGAATAGGCAGTTCTTC. It codes for CASSSTSGNRQFF.

This clone was recorded once. This rearrangement joins TRBV30 to TRBJ2-6; 7 bases map to TRBD1. CDR1 and CDR2 (germline): GTSNPN, SVGIG (reference sequence). The junction had 5 bases not matched to a gene; V was cut back by 5 bases and J by 4 bases. The CDR3 contains 14 residues. CDR3: CAWETGVGANVLTF. DNA of the CDR3: TGTGCCTGGGAAACAGGGGTGGGGGCCAACGTCCTGACTTTC. Complete variable domain (other parts from reference TRBV30 and TRBJ2-6): SQTIHQWPATLVQPVGSPLSLECTVEGTSNPNLYWYRQAAGRGLQLLFYSVGIGQISSEVPQNLSASRPQDRQFILSSKKLLLSDSGFYLCAWETGVGANVLTFGAGSRLTVL.

The chain links TRBV28 to TRBJ1-2; no firm D call. The V and J ends lost 4 bases and 8 bases respectively, with 8 bases between them. Looked up from germline, CDR1 is MDHEN and CDR2 is SYDVKM. This CDR3 spans 11 amino acids. This CDR3 reads CASSSNKGYTF. The CDR3 DNA sequence: TGTGCCAGCAGTTCGAACAAGGGCTACACCTTC.

This clone appeared once. The chain combines TRBV7-9 with TRBJ1-4, with a possible D match to TRBD1 (6 bases). Trimming pared 3 bases from V and 0 bases from J, leaving 11 bases between. CDR1 and CDR2 from the germline V gene are SEHNR and FQNEAQ (reference sequence). The CDR3 loop spans 16 amino acids. DNA for the CDR3: TGTGCCAGCAGCTTCGGACAGACCACAACTAATGAAAAACTGTTTTTT. Encoded protein: CASSFGQTTTNEKLFF.

V usage is TRBV4-2 and J usage is TRBJ2-1; D gene unclear. The V end lost 0 bases, the J end lost 3 bases, and 12 bases lay between the germline ends. Per the germline V gene, CDR1 is LGHNA and CDR2 is YNFKEQ. This CDR3 has 16 residues. In DNA form, the CDR3 reads TGTGCCAGCAGCCAAGATGTAGTGGGCCTCTACAATGAGCAGTTCTTC. Translated, it gives CASSQDVVGLYNEQFF.